A single sample gave rise to the 25 T cell receptor beta chains below, sequenced in a study of beta chain features in type 1 diabetes. Expressed TCRB transcripts were sequenced because the entire RNA isolate underwent reverse transcription. TCRdb's table, derived via immunoSEQ multiplex PCR, lists solely in-frame clones and lacks some. The table shows some 150,000 clones, with more than 9% occurring only once. The sample consisted of naive CD4+ T cells from blood. The receptors were sampled from a man younger than 35 in good health.

The gene calls are TRBV7-2 and TRBJ2-5; D might be TRBD1 (5 bases). The J call may be faulty, since TRBJ2-7 better matches the DNA end. The CDR3 totals 15 residues. CDR1 and CDR2 (germline): SGHTA, FQGNSA. The CDR3 DNA follows: TGTGCCAGCAGCTTAGCGGGGCCAAGCTCCTACGAGCAGTACTTC. Translating gives CASSLAGPSSYEQYF.

The gene calls are TRBV2 and TRBJ1-2; maybe TRBD1 (5 bases). Germline values: CDR1 SNHLY, CDR2 FYNNEI. The V end was cut by 4 bases, the J end by 4 bases, with 13 bases between. The CDR3 has 14 residues. The CDR3 DNA follows: TGTGCCAGCAGTGCTCTTGTTGGGGCCTATGGCTACACCTTC. Its protein is CASSALVGAYGYTF.

This clone was counted a few times. The genes are TRBV7-9 and TRBJ2-5, with D possibly being TRBD1 (5 bases). V lost 0 bases to trimming and J lost 5 bases, with 7 bases between them. Germline assignment: CDR1 SEHNR and CDR2 FQNEAQ (reference sequence). The CDR3 loop spans 13 amino acids. The CDR3 protein is CASSLAGLETQYF. For the CDR3, the DNA is TGTGCCAGCAGCTTAGCGGGGCTGGAGACCCAGTACTTC.

The sample holds a few counts of this clone. CDR3 coding DNA: TGTGCCAGCAGCTCGGTCCGTCTGGGGGGGGCCTACCTTATCTACGAGCAGTACTTC. This gives the protein CASSSVRLGGAYLIYEQYF. The chain has TRBV7-2 and TRBJ2-7; D might be TRBD2 (7 bases). There are 19 residues in the CDR3. Trimming left V 4 bases short and J 3 bases short, with 28 bases between. In germline, CDR1 is SGHTA, CDR2 FQGNSA.

This clone was seen more than once but under ten times. The chain joins TRBV5-1 to TRBJ2-7; 8 bases fit TRBD1. This CDR3 has 14 residues. Trimming removed 7 bases from V and 2 bases from J; junction bases left unmatched: 8. Germline V gene sequence: CDR1 SGHRS, CDR2 YFSETQ. The CDR3 sequence: CASRRTGPTYEQYF. DNA of the CDR3: TGCGCCAGCCGGAGGACAGGGCCCACCTACGAGCAGTACTTC.

This clone has more than one count but fewer than ten. The V call is TRBV7-3, the J call TRBJ1-6; TRBD1 aligns across 9 bases. From germline, CDR1 is SGHTA and CDR2 FQGTGA. The V gene end was trimmed by 6 bases and the J gene end by 9 bases; junction bases not matched to a gene: 6. The CDR3 is 14 residues long. CDR3 in DNA: TGTGCCAGCAGTCGGACAGGGGCTAGTTCACCCCTCCACTTT. This sequence encodes CASSRTGASSPLHF. The complete variable domain, with remaining parts taken from reference TRBV7-3 and TRBJ1-6, reads GAGVSQTPSNKVTEKGKYVELRCDPISGHTALYWYRQSLGQGPEFLIYFQGTGAADDSGLPNDRFFAVRPEGSVSTLKIQRTERGDSAVYLCASSRTGASSPLHFGNGTRLTVT.

The CDR3 DNA sequence: TGTGCCATCAGTGAGTCGTGGACAGGGGGATATGGCTACACCTTC. Protein: CAISESWTGGYGYTF. The chain uses TRBV10-3 and TRBJ1-2, with 10 bases identical to TRBD1. Trimming cost V 0 bases and J 5 bases; bases outside gene matches: 3. The CDR3 is 15 amino acids. Germline assignment: CDR1 ENHRY and CDR2 SYGVKD.

The chain carries TRBV5-4 and TRBJ2-3; D is uncertain. Between the trimmed V and J ends, which lost 1 base and 0 bases, there was a span of 6 bases. Germline V gives CDR1 SGHNT, CDR2 YYREEE (reference sequence). The CDR3 has 14 amino acids. The chain's CDR3 is CASSLFSSTDTQYF. As DNA, the CDR3 is TGTGCCAGCAGCTTGTTTAGCAGCACAGATACGCAGTATTTT. Based on the CDR3 plus reference TRBV5-4 and TRBJ2-3, the full variable domain is ETGVTQSPTHLIKTRGQQVTLRCSSQSGHNTVSWYQQALGQGPQFIFQYYREEENGRGNFPPRFSGLQFPNYSSELNVNALELDDSALYLCASSLFSSTDTQYFGPGTRLTVL.

This clone has at least ten counts. The chain links TRBV7-9 to TRBJ2-5; tentative D call: TRBD1 (6 bases). This CDR3 spans 16 amino acids. Germline V lookup: CDR1 SEHNR, CDR2 FQNEAQ (reference sequence). Trimming removed 2 bases from V and 3 bases from J, with 16 bases in between. The CDR3 loop is CASSLLQGGGKETQYF. The CDR3 region has the DNA TGTGCCAGCAGCTTACTACAGGGCGGTGGGAAAGAGACCCAGTACTTC.

This clone has only a few counts. The rearrangement links TRBV18 to TRBJ2-3, with D uncertain. The germline gives CDR1 KGHSH, CDR2 LQKENI. The length of the CDR3 is 13 residues. The V end was cut by 1 base, the J end by 5 bases, with 7 bases between. CDR3: CASSPRSKDTQYF. The CDR3 DNA follows: TGTGCCAGCTCACCACGCAGTAAAGATACGCAGTATTTT.

This clone appeared a few times. This chain links TRBV7-9 with TRBJ1-4; 8 bases are a match to TRBD1. CDR3 length: 14 amino acids. Trimming cost V 1 base and J 11 bases; bases outside gene matches: 6. Germline lookup yields CDR1 SEHNR and CDR2 FQNEAQ (reference sequence). In DNA, the CDR3 is TGTGCCAGCAGCTTAGGATCGAGGGACAGGAAACTGTTTTTT. This encodes CASSLGSRDRKLFF.

This clone was seen a handful of times. The chain joins TRBV10-3 to TRBJ2-3, with 12 bases identical to TRBD2. Germline CDR1 and CDR2: ENHRY and SYGVKD. V gave up 5 bases and J gave up 10 bases; unmatched junction bases: 7. CDR3 length equals 14 residues. For the CDR3, the DNA is TGTGCCATCAGTACCGGGACTAGCGGGTTGGCGCAGTATTTT. Its translation is CAISTGTSGLAQYF.

This clone was recorded a few times. This chain joins TRBV6-1 and TRBJ2-5, with D possibly matching TRBD2 (5 bases). CDR3 length equals 14 residues. V was trimmed by 3 bases and J by 2 bases, leaving 10 bases between them. Germline lookup yields CDR1 MNHNS and CDR2 SASEGT. CDR3 region: CASSERALQETQYF. In nucleotides, the CDR3 is TGTGCCAGCAGTGAGAGGGCACTACAAGAGACCCAGTACTTC.

This clone was seen at least ten times. This chain joins TRBV30 and TRBJ1-4, with 8 nucleotides matching TRBD1. The trim removed 5 bases at V and 5 bases at J, leaving 7 bases unmatched. The germline CDR1 and CDR2 sequences are GTSNPN and SVGIG (reference sequence). The CDR3 has 14 amino acids. The CDR3 DNA sequence: TGTGCCTGGGCTTCCGGACAGGGCAATGAAAAACTGTTTTTT. It encodes CAWASGQGNEKLFF.

The V and J genes are TRBV5-1 and TRBJ2-1; no reliable D call. This CDR3 contains 15 residues. Germline V CDR1 and CDR2: SGHRS, YFSETQ. V was trimmed by 3 bases and J by 0 bases, leaving 10 bases between them. This CDR3 is CASSSITTSYNEQFF. In DNA, the CDR3 is TGCGCCAGCAGCTCGATCACTACCTCCTACAATGAGCAGTTCTTC.

This clone was detected a few times. Additional DNA sequences in this sample encode the identical CDR3. V usage is TRBV7-2 and J usage is TRBJ1-5; 7 bases match TRBD1. V shed 5 bases, J shed 4 bases, and the junction held 2 bases outside the gene matches. This CDR3 is built from 13 residues. Germline V gene lookup returns CDR1 SGHTA and CDR2 FQGNSA. The CDR3: CASSRDRNQPQHF. The CDR3 bases are TGTGCCAGCAGCAGGGACAGAAATCAGCCCCAGCATTTT.

J is TRBJ1-5 and V is TRBV7-9, with 8 bases identical to TRBD1. This CDR3 is 16 amino acids long. Germline V gene sequence: CDR1 SEHNR, CDR2 FQNEAQ (reference sequence). Unmatched junction bases numbered 6, after V lost 0 bases and J lost 5 bases. CDR3 in DNA: TGTGCCAGCAGCTTAGCCTCGGGACAGGCCCATCAGCCCCAGCATTTT. The encoded protein is CASSLASGQAHQPQHF.

This clone showed up many times. The chain recombines TRBV7-2 with TRBJ2-7, with a tentative D call TRBD2 (5 bases). Trimming shortened V by 1 base and J by 5 bases, and 9 bases separated the two germline ends. The CDR3 runs 13 residues. Looked up from germline, CDR1 is SGHTA and CDR2 is FQGNSA. CDR3 in amino acids: CASSLGAGDEQYF. As DNA, the CDR3 is TGTGCCAGCAGCTTAGGGGCCGGGGACGAGCAGTACTTC.

This clone was picked up many times. The chain links TRBV5-1 to TRBJ2-5; 9 positions match TRBD1. The CDR3 is 15 residues long. CDR1 is SGHRS and CDR2 is YFSETQ in the germline V gene. V was clipped by 4 bases and J by 4 bases; unmatched bases: 8. The CDR3 here is CASSPPGQGRETQYF. DNA of the CDR3: TGCGCCAGCAGCCCCCCGGGACAGGGAAGAGAGACCCAGTACTTC.

This clone came up a few times. The chain carries TRBV7-2 and TRBJ2-7; 9 bases match TRBD1. CDR3 length: 14 amino acids. J was trimmed by 5 bases and V by 5 bases; bases with no gene match: 7. Germline CDR1 and CDR2: SGHTA and FQGNSA. The CDR3 sequence: CASSPQGADDEQYF. In nucleotides, the CDR3 is TGTGCCAGCAGCCCACAGGGGGCTGACGACGAGCAGTACTTC.

The chain carries TRBV18 and TRBJ1-2, with a tentative D call TRBD1 (6 bases). Trimming left V 1 base short and J 4 bases short, with 10 bases between. Per germline, CDR1 KGHSH and CDR2 LQKENI. The CDR3 extends over 14 amino acids. CDR3 amino acids: CASSPQDSGYGYTF. The CDR3, as DNA: TGTGCCAGCTCACCACAGGACAGTGGCTATGGCTACACCTTC. The full variable domain, with the rest looked up from reference TRBV18 and TRBJ1-2, is NAGVMQNPRHLVRRRGQEARLRCSPMKGHSHVYWYRQLPEEGLKFMVYLQKENIIDESGMPKERFSAEFPKEGPSILRIQQVVRGDSAAYFCASSPQDSGYGYTFGSGTRLTVV.

This clone was detected a few times. The V call is TRBV30, the J call TRBJ1-4; TRBD1 aligns across 9 bases. V was clipped by 3 bases and J by 7 bases; unmatched bases: 6. The CDR3 covers 14 residues. Germline-derived CDR1 and CDR2 are GTSNPN and SVGIG (reference sequence). The CDR3 nucleotides read TGTGCCTGGAGGCTAACAGGGGGCACTGAAAAACTGTTTTTT. It translates to CAWRLTGGTEKLFF. The full variable domain, with the rest looked up from reference TRBV30 and TRBJ1-4, is SQTIHQWPATLVQPVGSPLSLECTVEGTSNPNLYWYRQAAGRGLQLLFYSVGIGQISSEVPQNLSASRPQDRQFILSSKKLLLSDSGFYLCAWRLTGGTEKLFFGSGTQLSVL.

The chain employs TRBV30 and TRBJ2-6, with a possible D match to TRBD2 (5 bases). The CDR3 extends over 15 amino acids. From germline, CDR1 is GTSNPN and CDR2 SVGIG (reference sequence). V lost 1 base and J 0 bases, leaving 7 bases between the germline ends. The CDR3 loop reads CAWSEGSSGANVLTF. The CDR3, as DNA: TGTGCCTGGAGTGAAGGGAGCTCTGGGGCCAACGTCCTGACTTTC.

The chain recombines TRBV11-3 with TRBJ2-7, with no clear D. V lost 3 bases to trimming and J lost 8 bases, with 5 bases between them. The CDR3 consists of 10 residues. The germline V gene has CDR1 SGHNT and CDR2 YENEEA. This CDR3 reads CASSFNKQYF. The DNA for the CDR3 is TGTGCCAGCAGCTTTAACAAGCAGTACTTC.

The CDR3 region has the DNA TGTGCCACCCGGGACAGGGGTATTACCGGGGAGCTGTTTTTT. Protein product: CATRDRGITGELFF. This chain uses TRBV19 with TRBJ2-2; 10 bases map to TRBD1. The germline V gene encodes CDR1 LNHDA and CDR2 SQIVND (reference sequence). This CDR3 is built from 14 residues. Germline trimming cut 10 bases from V and 5 bases from J; bases unmatched to any gene: 7.